The 24 T cell receptor beta chains presented below share a single source sample, sequenced in a study of T cell responses to AZD1222 COVID-19 vaccine. The assay was immunoSEQ multiplex PCR, and TCRdb's table has in-frame clones only and misses some. Of roughly 100,000 clones listed, 84% are singletons. Sequenced here: peripheral blood, sampled on day 0 of AZD1222 vaccination. These receptors were taken from an adult in good health.

The chain uses TRBV5-1 and TRBJ2-3; 11 positions match TRBD2. The CDR3 spans 15 residues. The junction had 4 bases not matched to a gene; V was cut back by 6 bases and J by 1 base. Per germline, CDR1 SGHRS and CDR2 YFSETQ. CDR3 region: CASNPLAGGTDTQYF. The CDR3 DNA reads as TGCGCCAGCAACCCACTAGCGGGGGGCACAGATACGCAGTATTTT.

The chain has TRBV6-5 and TRBJ1-1; D gene unclear. Germline V gene sequence: CDR1 MNHEY, CDR2 SVGAGI. V was cut by 6 bases and J by 0 bases, with 8 bases left in between. The CDR3 runs 13 residues. The CDR3 DNA is TGTGCCAGCAGGTTAGGTATGAACACTGAAGCTTTCTTT. It codes for CASRLGMNTEAFF.

V and J are TRBV5-1 and TRBJ2-1; 12 bases agree with TRBD2. Losses at the gene ends were 0 bases for V and 8 bases for J; bases not matched to a gene: 3. Germline CDR1 SGHRS, CDR2 YFSETQ. The CDR3 is 15 amino acids. The CDR3 DNA sequence: TGCGCCAGCAGCTTGGAAGGGACTAGCGGGTATGAGCAGTTCTTC. Amino acid sequence: CASSLEGTSGYEQFF.

The V and J genes are TRBV14 and TRBJ1-6; D remains ambiguous. V lost 4 bases, J lost 10 bases, and 11 bases lay in between. There are 13 residues in the CDR3. Germline V lookup: CDR1 SGHDN, CDR2 FVKESK. In DNA, the CDR3 is TGTGCCAGCAGCCGTTACTGGGGATCACCCCTCCACTTT. Amino acids: CASSRYWGSPLHF. Based on the CDR3 plus reference TRBV14 and TRBJ1-6, the full variable domain is EAGVTQFPSHSVIEKGQTVTLRCDPISGHDNLYWYRRVMGKEIKFLLHFVKESKQDESGMPNNRFLAERTGGTYSTLKVQPAELEDSGVYFCASSRYWGSPLHFGNGTRLTVT.

The chain is built from TRBV4-2 and TRBJ2-4; TRBD1 aligns across 7 bases. This CDR3 is built from 14 residues. The germline V gene has CDR1 LGHNA and CDR2 YNFKEQ. V dropped 0 bases and J dropped 6; count of bases not matched to a gene: 2. The CDR3: CASSQDEGANIQYF. In DNA, the CDR3 is TGTGCCAGCAGCCAAGATGAGGGGGCAAACATTCAGTACTTC.

This clone was detected only a few times. This chain links TRBV20-1 with TRBJ2-5, with 11 bases aligning to TRBD2. The germline CDR1 and CDR2 sequences are DFQATT and SNEGSKA (reference sequence). This CDR3 comprises 16 residues. V lost 3 bases and J lost 0; bases outside the gene matches: 6. CDR3 amino acids: CSASSGGGRYQETQYF. DNA for the CDR3: TGCAGTGCTAGTAGCGGGGGGGGAAGATACCAAGAGACCCAGTACTTC.

The chain is built from TRBV18 and TRBJ2-3; the D call may be TRBD1 or TRBD2 (5 bases each). The CDR3 contains 14 residues. Per the germline V gene, CDR1 is KGHSH and CDR2 is LQKENI. The germline V and J ends were trimmed by 0 bases and 4 bases, with 8 bases remaining between them. The CDR3 spells CASSPPQGADTQYF. The CDR3 DNA is TGTGCCAGCTCACCACCCCAGGGAGCAGATACGCAGTATTTT. Using reference TRBV18 and TRBJ2-3 for the parts outside the CDR3, the full variable domain is NAGVMQNPRHLVRRRGQEARLRCSPMKGHSHVYWYRQLPEEGLKFMVYLQKENIIDESGMPKERFSAEFPKEGPSILRIQQVVRGDSAAYFCASSPPQGADTQYFGPGTRLTVL.

V and J are TRBV2 and TRBJ2-5, with a possible D match to TRBD1 (6 bases). Trimming stripped 1 base from V and 4 bases from J, with 10 bases between. Germline CDR1 is SNHLY and CDR2 is FYNNEI. This CDR3 is built from 14 residues. The CDR3 DNA is TGTGCCAGCAGTGAAGTAAACAGGGTAGAGACCCAGTACTTC. Translated, it gives CASSEVNRVETQYF.

The chain combines TRBV25-1 with TRBJ1-2; D unclear. V lost 1 base and J 3 bases, leaving 6 bases between the germline ends. CDR1 is MGHDK and CDR2 is SYGVNS in the germline V gene. The CDR3 totals 13 residues. The CDR3 region is CASSELTDYGYTF. CDR3 nucleotides: TGTGCCAGCAGTGAATTGACCGACTATGGCTACACCTTC.

This chain connects TRBV7-2 to TRBJ1-4; 8 bases match TRBD1. Germline assignment: CDR1 SGHTA and CDR2 FQGNSA. There are 16 residues in the CDR3. V was clipped by 5 bases and J by 8 bases; unmatched bases: 13. CDR3 sequence reads: CASSLGALTGVEKLFF. Written as DNA, the CDR3 is TGTGCCAGCAGCCTGGGGGCCTTGACAGGGGTAGAAAAACTGTTTTTT.

The gene calls are TRBV15 and TRBJ1-4; D is unresolved. This CDR3 spans 15 amino acids. The V and J ends lost 0 bases and 8 bases respectively, with 13 bases between them. Per germline, CDR1 LNHNV and CDR2 YYDKDF (reference sequence). CDR3 nucleotide sequence: TGTGCCACCAGCAGAGATACCGGCAGCGAGGAAAAACTGTTTTTT. Translation gives CATSRDTGSEEKLFF. The whole variable domain, remainder taken from reference TRBV15 and TRBJ1-4, is DAMVIQNPRYQVTQFGKPVTLSCSQTLNHNVMYWYQQKSSQAPKLLFHYYDKDFNNEADTPDNFQSRRPNTSFCFLDIRSPGLGDTAMYLCATSRDTGSEEKLFFGSGTQLSVL.

The CDR3 loop is CASSFGGGGQPQHF. CDR3 bases: TGCGCCAGCAGCTTCGGAGGGGGGGGTCAGCCCCAGCATTTT. The chain couples TRBV5-1 to TRBJ1-5, with D possibly matching TRBD1 (6 bases). Germline CDR1 is SGHRS and CDR2 is YFSETQ. Trimming took off 2 bases at V and 6 bases at J, with 12 bases between the two ends. This CDR3 is built from 14 residues.

The V gene is TRBV20-1, the J gene TRBJ2-5; D gene unclear. The germline V gene encodes CDR1 DFQATT and CDR2 SNEGSKA (reference sequence). This CDR3 contains 13 residues. With 3 bases removed from V and 7 bases from J, the gap between germline ends came to 15 bases. Here the CDR3 reads CSASNDRSGTQYF. CDR3 bases: TGCAGTGCTAGTAATGACCGATCAGGGACCCAGTACTTC.

The CDR3 sequence is CATSAFLQPKGTEAFF. The CDR3 DNA reads as TGTGCCACCAGTGCCTTCCTACAACCGAAGGGCACTGAAGCTTTCTTT. The V and J genes are TRBV24-1 and TRBJ1-1; no firm D call. Between the trimmed V and J ends, which lost 5 bases and 4 bases, there was a span of 19 bases. CDR3 length: 16 amino acids. Germline V gene data show CDR1 as KGHDR and CDR2 as SFDVKD.

V usage is TRBV4-3 and J usage is TRBJ2-1; D uncertain. The CDR3 has 14 amino acids. Deletions cut 3 bases from V and 3 bases from J, with 9 bases between. CDR1 is LGHNA and CDR2 is YSLEER in the germline V gene. CDR3 amino acids: CASSHVGVYNEQFF. In DNA form, the CDR3 reads TGCGCCAGCAGCCATGTAGGAGTCTACAATGAGCAGTTCTTC.

This clone was counted a few times. This chain connects TRBV3-1 (or the pseudogene TRBV3-2) to TRBJ2-5; D perhaps matches TRBD2 (6 bases). The germline V gene encodes CDR1 LGHDT and CDR2 YNNKEL (reference sequence). Trimming cost V 5 bases and J 1 base, with 11 bases left between them. CDR3 length: 14 residues. DNA for the CDR3: TGTGCCAGCAGCAAAGGGACTCGCCAAGAGACCCAGTACTTC. It translates to CASSKGTRQETQYF.

The genes are TRBV3-1 (or the pseudogene TRBV3-2) and TRBJ2-1, with unresolved D. The CDR3 totals 12 residues. The germline gives CDR1 LGHDT, CDR2 YNNKEL (reference sequence). Trimming left V 0 bases short and J 8 bases short, with 5 bases between. The DNA of the CDR3 is TGTGCCAGCAGCCAAGATACCGATGAGCAGTTCTTC. It specifies CASSQDTDEQFF.

This chain connects TRBV29-1 to TRBJ1-2; 8 nucleotides agree with TRBD1. The junction had 11 bases not matched to a gene; V was cut back by 7 bases and J by 7 bases. The CDR3 runs 13 residues. CDR1 SQVTM and CDR2 ANQGSEA come from the germline V gene. This CDR3 reads CSGRTGSTVGYTF. The CDR3 nucleotides read TGCAGCGGACGGACAGGGAGTACGGTTGGCTACACCTTC.

This clone was seen ten or more times. This chain joins TRBV4-1 and TRBJ1-1; D call uncertain. The ends were cut back, 0 bases at V and 5 bases at J, with 13 bases in the middle. The CDR3 runs 15 residues. In germline, CDR1 is MGHRA, CDR2 YSYEKL. CDR3 protein: CASSQDPGRATEAFF. The CDR3 DNA follows: TGCGCCAGCAGCCAAGATCCTGGGAGGGCTACTGAAGCTTTCTTT.

The chain is built from TRBV2 and TRBJ1-5; D unclear. In germline, CDR1 is SNHLY, CDR2 FYNNEI. Trimming pared 7 bases from V and 2 bases from J, leaving 9 bases between. The CDR3 length is 13 residues. The chain's CDR3 is CASTVQGNQPQHF. The CDR3 nucleotides are TGTGCCAGCACAGTACAAGGCAATCAGCCCCAGCATTTT.

J is TRBJ2-2 and V is TRBV2; D not certain. The V gene's germline CDR1 is SNHLY and CDR2 FYNNEI. V was pared by 5 bases and J by 1 base, with 8 bases between. The CDR3 is 14 residues long. DNA of the CDR3: TGTGCCAGCAGTATCTTGATGAACACCGGGGAGCTGTTTTTT. The encoded protein is CASSILMNTGELFF.

This chain uses TRBV19 with TRBJ2-1; D unclear. V dropped 8 bases and J dropped 9 bases, with 20 bases sitting between them. This CDR3 has 14 residues. CDR1 is LNHDA and CDR2 is SQIVND in the germline V gene (reference sequence). CDR3 residues: CASAGPYQRTEQFF. Written as DNA, the CDR3 is TGTGCCAGTGCAGGACCTTACCAAAGGACTGAGCAGTTCTTC. Supplemented by reference TRBV19 and TRBJ2-1, the full variable domain reads DGGITQSPKYLFRKEGQNVTLSCEQNLNHDAMYWYRQDPGQGLRLIYYSQIVNDFQKGDIAEGYSVSREKKESFPLTVTSAQKNPTAFYLCASAGPYQRTEQFFGPGTRLTVL.

This chain joins TRBV18 and TRBJ1-1; tentatively, D is TRBD1 (6 bases). V dropped 8 bases and J dropped 3 bases, with 13 bases sitting between them. The germline V gene has CDR1 KGHSH and CDR2 LQKENI. This CDR3 is 13 amino acids long. The CDR3 sequence is CASLPGVDTEAFF. Here the CDR3 DNA reads TGTGCCAGCCTACCAGGGGTGGACACTGAAGCTTTCTTT.

This clone showed up just a few times. The chain uses TRBV28 and TRBJ1-2; TRBD1 matches at 10 bases. The ends lost 2 bases at V and 7 bases at J; junction bases unmatched: 7. The germline CDR1 and CDR2 sequences are MDHEN and SYDVKM. This CDR3 has 15 residues. The CDR3 nucleotides read TGTGCCAGCAGTTTAGCTTCTGGGACAGGGGTTGGCTACACCTTC. It translates to CASSLASGTGVGYTF.